This record looks at one T cell receptor beta chain sequence and its context. The antigen is not known. This specimen comes from a study of cytomegalovirus exposure and HLA in healthy donors. Study observations and caveats: Cytomegalovirus association was listed for 164 TCR beta chains. Later, an analysis found that TCR clusters from the first cohort tended to co-occur in the 130 or so validation repertoires.

The CDR3 spans 13 residues. CDR1 is SGHDT and CDR2 is YYEEEE in the germline V gene. Trimming shortened V by 2 bases and J by 1 base, and 6 bases separated the two germline ends. Method: immunoSEQ multiplex PCR; TCRdb's copy keeps in-frame clones and lacks some. The sample consists of about 120,000 clones, about 84% of them appearing once. The sequenced sample consisted of PBMCs. The clonotype originates from a man aged 18 to 29 in good health and CMV-seronegative. The V gene is TRBV5-6, the J gene TRBJ1-1; the D is unclear. CDR3 sequence (DNA): TGTGCCAGCAGCTTTTGGCAGAACACTGAAGCTTTCTTT. It yields the protein CASSFWQNTEAFF.